The 13 T cell receptor beta chains below all came from one sample that was sequenced in a study of cytotoxic CD8 clonotypes in ibrutinib-treated CLL. Profiling relied on immunoSEQ multiplex PCR, and the TCRdb table lists in-frame clones only, not all of them. This table has about 140,000 clones, around 82% appearing once. Sequenced material: PBMCs, taken after 36 months of ibrutinib treatment. Receptor source: a human donor with chronic lymphocytic leukemia.

The V call is TRBV7-6, the J call TRBJ2-7, with TRBD1 identical over 8 bases. With V trimmed by 5 bases and J by 3 bases, 18 bases remained unmatched. This CDR3 is built from 18 residues. Germline V gene lookup returns CDR1 SGHVS and CDR2 FNYEAQ. The CDR3 DNA reads as TGTGCCAGCAGCCGACTTAGGACAGGGCGGAACTCTAACTACGAGCAGTACTTC. Protein product: CASSRLRTGRNSNYEQYF.

This sequence joins TRBV19 and TRBJ1-1, with D uncertain. The CDR3 totals 14 residues. CDR1 and CDR2 from the germline V gene are LNHDA and SQIVND (reference sequence). Trimming took 8 bases from V and 0 from J, leaving 13 bases between them. The CDR3 protein is CASLRSQVNTEAFF. The CDR3 nucleotides read TGTGCCAGTTTGAGGAGCCAAGTGAACACTGAAGCTTTCTTT.

J is TRBJ1-3 and V is TRBV10-3, with D tentatively TRBD1 (5 bases). Germline loops: CDR1 ENHRY, CDR2 SYGVKD. CDR3 length equals 12 residues. Trimming took 8 bases from V and 2 from J, leaving 7 bases between them. The CDR3 DNA follows: TGTGCCATCGGGGGAGCTGGAAACACCATATATTTT. Protein sequence: CAIGGAGNTIYF.

This chain links TRBV6-4 with TRBJ1-4, with a possible D match to TRBD1 (6 bases). The germline V gene has CDR1 MRHNA and CDR2 SNTAGT. This CDR3 spans 13 amino acids. V was shortened by 6 bases and J by 8 bases, with 13 bases between the two germline ends. In DNA form, the CDR3 reads TGTGCCAGCAGGACAGGCTTTAACGAAAAACTGTTTTTT. It codes for CASRTGFNEKLFF.

This clone was counted a single time. V gene TRBV30 combines with J gene TRBJ1-3; D not certain. CDR1 and CDR2 (germline): GTSNPN, SVGIG (reference sequence). CDR3 length: 16 amino acids. Deletions cut 4 bases from V and 0 bases from J, with 16 bases between. The CDR3 sequence: CAWNWWGDTSGNTIYF. The CDR3 DNA reads TGTGCCTGGAATTGGTGGGGTGATACCTCTGGAAACACCATATATTTT.

The chain recombines TRBV30 with TRBJ2-2, with D perhaps TRBD2 (5 bases). Germline CDR1 is GTSNPN and CDR2 is SVGIG (reference sequence). Trimming took off 1 base at V and 1 base at J, with 13 bases between the two ends. CDR3 size: 16 residues. CDR3 amino acids: CAWSDGRRGNTGELFF. The CDR3 nucleotides are TGTGCCTGGAGTGACGGCCGCCGGGGGAACACCGGGGAGCTGTTTTTT.

The V gene is TRBV2, the J gene TRBJ2-1; 7 nucleotides align to TRBD1. J was trimmed by 3 bases and V by 5 bases; bases with no gene match: 7. In germline, CDR1 is SNHLY, CDR2 FYNNEI. The CDR3 length is 15 residues. The CDR3 sequence is CASSFTGTVYNEQFF. The CDR3 DNA follows: TGTGCCAGCAGTTTTACCGGGACAGTCTACAATGAGCAGTTCTTC. Full variable domain (missing parts from reference TRBV2 and TRBJ2-1): EPEVTQTPSHQVTQMGQEVILRCVPISNHLYFYWYRQILGQKVEFLVSFYNNEISEKSEIFDDQFSVERPDGSNFTLKIRSTKLEDSAMYFCASSFTGTVYNEQFFGPGTRLTVL.

This clone has ten or more counts. This chain uses TRBV19 with TRBJ2-7; TRBD2 matches 11 bases. Germline CDR1 and CDR2: LNHDA and SQIVND (reference sequence). Trimming removed 7 bases from V and 1 base from J; junction bases left unmatched: 3. CDR3 length: 14 amino acids. The CDR3 loop reads CASKLAGESYEQYF. The CDR3 nucleotides read TGTGCCAGTAAACTAGCGGGGGAGTCCTACGAGCAGTACTTC.

This clone ranks as medium-sized (0.01 to 0.1%). The chain links TRBV11-2 to TRBJ1-1; the D is unclear. Trimming removed 2 bases at V and 7 bases at J, with 5 bases between. CDR1 SGHAT and CDR2 FQNNGV come from the germline V gene. The CDR3 has 11 residues. The CDR3 protein is CASSLFREAFF. The CDR3 DNA follows: TGTGCCAGCAGCTTATTTCGTGAAGCTTTCTTT.

The gene calls are TRBV28 and TRBJ1-4, with D unclear. This CDR3 is 12 amino acids long. V shed 2 bases and J shed 8 bases, with 6 bases lying between them. The germline V gene has CDR1 MDHEN and CDR2 SYDVKM. CDR3 sequence reads: CASSLPQEKLFF. The CDR3 DNA sequence: TGTGCCAGCAGTTTACCCCAAGAAAAACTGTTTTTT.

J is TRBJ2-3 and V is TRBV18; 15 bases line up with TRBD2. This CDR3 has 17 residues. Per germline, CDR1 KGHSH and CDR2 LQKENI. V lost 6 bases to trimming and J lost 4 bases; unmatched junction nucleotides: 8. The CDR3 reads CASSHKGLAGGADTQYF. CDR3 DNA sequence: TGTGCCAGCTCCCATAAGGGACTAGCGGGGGGAGCAGATACGCAGTATTTT. The full variable domain, with the rest looked up from reference TRBV18 and TRBJ2-3, is NAGVMQNPRHLVRRRGQEARLRCSPMKGHSHVYWYRQLPEEGLKFMVYLQKENIIDESGMPKERFSAEFPKEGPSILRIQQVVRGDSAAYFCASSHKGLAGGADTQYFGPGTRLTVL.

The CDR3 DNA reads as TGTGCCAGCAGTGAATGGCAGAGCTACAATGAGCAGTTCTTC. This sequence encodes CASSEWQSYNEQFF. This rearrangement joins TRBV2 to TRBJ2-1; no clear D gene. Germline loops: CDR1 SNHLY, CDR2 FYNNEI. This CDR3 comprises 14 residues. Trimming left V 2 bases short and J 3 bases short, with 8 bases between.

V gene TRBV5-1 combines with J gene TRBJ1-1, with 9 bases fitting TRBD1. V trimming: 6 bases; J trimming: 4 bases; junction bases outside the gene matches: 7. Germline V gene lookup returns CDR1 SGHRS and CDR2 YFSETQ. This CDR3 spans 14 amino acids. The CDR3 nucleotides read TGCGCCAGCACTCTTGACAGGGGGAGCACTGAAGCTTTCTTT. Protein product: CASTLDRGSTEAFF.